These 26 T cell receptor beta chains originate from one sample sequenced in a study of memory CD4+ T cells and cytomegalovirus serostatus. The method was immunoSEQ multiplex PCR; TCRdb's version includes in-frame clones alone and lacks a portion of them. This sample has 60,000 or so clones; roughly 84% occur once, and the top ten carry about 0.5%. Single viable CD3+CD4+CD8-CD45RO+ cells were sorted as the memory CD4+ T cells. The sequenced sample was memory CD4+ T cells from blood. The receptors come from an adult in good health and CMV-seronegative. Some clones in this sample may be carry-over from other donors' samples.

This chain links TRBV9 with TRBJ2-3; possibly TRBD1 for D (6 bases). From germline, CDR1 is SGDLS and CDR2 YYNGEE. The CDR3 has 15 amino acids. Trimming shortened V by 4 bases and J by 5 bases, and 17 bases separated the two germline ends. CDR3 residues: CASSTSGTLGDTQYF. The CDR3 bases are TGTGCCAGCAGCACCTCCGGGACACTCGGAGATACGCAGTATTTT.

The rearrangement links TRBV18 to TRBJ2-3; 8 bases fit TRBD1. The V segment lost 8 bases and the J segment 1 base; nucleotides outside the gene matches: 2. Germline V gives CDR1 KGHSH, CDR2 LQKENI. This CDR3 spans 13 amino acids. This CDR3 is CASQDRGTDTQYF. The CDR3 DNA sequence: TGTGCCAGCCAGGACAGGGGCACAGATACGCAGTATTTT.

The chain links TRBV7-2 to TRBJ1-6, with TRBD1 identical over 8 bases. This CDR3 has 16 amino acids. CDR1 and CDR2 (germline): SGHTA, FQGNSA. The trim removed 6 bases at V and 4 bases at J, leaving 8 bases unmatched. The CDR3 bases are TGTGCCAGCAGTTCCACCGGGACAGGATATAATTCACCCCTCCACTTT. Translation gives CASSSTGTGYNSPLHF.

This chain connects TRBV5-1 to TRBJ2-2; 7 nucleotides line up with TRBD1. This CDR3 contains 14 residues. CDR1 is SGHRS and CDR2 is YFSETQ in the germline V gene. V trimming: 0 bases; J trimming: 8 bases; junction bases outside the gene matches: 4. The CDR3 sequence is CASSLATGAGELFF. Written as DNA, the CDR3 is TGCGCCAGCAGCTTGGCCACAGGGGCAGGGGAGCTGTTTTTT.

The J gene is TRBJ2-7, the V gene TRBV5-1; D remains ambiguous. The CDR3 spans 11 residues. With 4 bases removed from V and 3 bases from J, the gap between germline ends came to 5 bases. Germline V gene data show CDR1 as SGHRS and CDR2 as YFSETQ. CDR3 nucleotide sequence: TGCGCCAGCAGCGACCACTACGAGCAGTACTTC. Its translation is CASSDHYEQYF.

This rearrangement joins TRBV9 to TRBJ2-1; 8 nucleotides align to TRBD2. This CDR3 contains 16 residues. V was pared by 2 bases and J by 5 bases, with 9 bases of the junction left unmatched. Germline V gene data show CDR1 as SGDLS and CDR2 as YYNGEE. The CDR3 DNA sequence: TGTGCCAGCAGCGTGCAAGCGGGAGAAGCTAACAATGAGCAGTTCTTC. This sequence encodes CASSVQAGEANNEQFF. Full variable domain (rest looked up from reference TRBV9 and TRBJ2-1): DSGVTQTPKHLITATGQRVTLRCSPRSGDLSVYWYQQSLDQGLQFLIQYYNGEERAKGNILERFSAQQFPDLHSELNLSSLELGDSALYFCASSVQAGEANNEQFFGPGTRLTVL.

This clone was recorded once. V usage is TRBV18 and J usage is TRBJ2-3, with D perhaps matching TRBD2 (5 bases). CDR3 length: 15 residues. Deletions cut 6 bases from V and 0 bases from J, with 13 bases between. CDR1 and CDR2 (germline): KGHSH, LQKENI. CDR3 nucleotides: TGTGCCAGCTCCCCGCGGCGGGCTAGCACAGATACGCAGTATTTT. Amino acids: CASSPRRASTDTQYF.

The genes are TRBV28 and TRBJ2-1; 9 nucleotides agree with TRBD2. With 7 bases clipped from V and 0 bases from J, the junction kept 4 bases outside the gene matches. Germline CDR1 MDHEN, CDR2 SYDVKM. The CDR3 runs to 15 residues. Here the CDR3 DNA reads TGTGCCAGCAAAAATAGCGGGAGCTCCTACAATGAGCAGTTCTTC. Translated: CASKNSGSSYNEQFF.

This clone occurred once. V and J are TRBV12-5 and TRBJ1-2; possible D gene TRBD1, 5 bases. This CDR3 is 16 amino acids long. CDR1 and CDR2 (germline): LGHNT, FRNRAP. V gave up 0 bases and J gave up 6 bases, with 17 bases separating them. The CDR3 nucleotides are TGTGCTAGTGGTTTGGTTGTGGGGAGGGGACTAGATGGCTACACCTTC. Translation gives CASGLVVGRGLDGYTF.

The V and J genes are TRBV7-2 and TRBJ1-1; D might be TRBD1 (6 bases). CDR1 SGHTA and CDR2 FQGNSA come from the germline V gene. This CDR3 is built from 12 residues. V lost 5 bases to trimming and J lost 11 bases, with 15 bases between them. CDR3 protein: CASSHRDIRAFF. CDR3 in DNA: TGTGCCAGCAGCCACCGGGACATCCGGGCTTTCTTT.

The chain couples TRBV15 to TRBJ2-4; D uncertain. CDR3 size: 14 residues. Looked up from germline, CDR1 is LNHNV and CDR2 is YYDKDF (reference sequence). Between the trimmed V and J ends, which lost 5 bases and 6 bases, there was a span of 14 bases. CDR3 in DNA: TGTGCCACCAGCTCCCGTCCCCCGGGAAACATTCAGTACTTC. As protein: CATSSRPPGNIQYF. Filled out from reference TRBV15 and TRBJ2-4, the complete variable domain reads DAMVIQNPRYQVTQFGKPVTLSCSQTLNHNVMYWYQQKSSQAPKLLFHYYDKDFNNEADTPDNFQSRRPNTSFCFLDIRSPGLGDTAMYLCATSSRPPGNIQYFGAGTRLSVL.

The chain combines TRBV7-2 with TRBJ2-1; 11 positions match TRBD2. V trimming: 5 bases; J trimming: 6 bases; junction bases outside the gene matches: 12. The CDR3 length is 17 residues. CDR1 SGHTA and CDR2 FQGNSA come from the germline V gene. In DNA, the CDR3 is TGTGCCAGCAGCCGAGTTTCCGGGACTAGCGGTAGCAATGAGCAGTTCTTC. It encodes CASSRVSGTSGSNEQFF.

This clone was counted only a few times. The chain has TRBV27 and TRBJ2-1; 13 bases map to TRBD2. Trimming took 6 bases from V and 6 from J; bases not matched to a gene: 11. Germline loops: CDR1 MNHEY, CDR2 SMNVEV (reference sequence). The CDR3 contains 17 residues. CDR3 in amino acids: CASRPEGLAGVRNEQFF. The CDR3 DNA is TGTGCCAGCAGACCCGAAGGACTAGCGGGAGTTCGCAATGAGCAGTTCTTC.

The chain links TRBV6-1 to TRBJ2-7, with TRBD1 identical over 11 bases. J gave up 6 bases and V 2 bases, and 9 bases lay outside the gene matches. This CDR3 is built from 16 residues. The germline CDR1 and CDR2 sequences are MNHNS and SASEGT. The CDR3 region has the DNA TGTGCCAGCAGTGAAATTGGACAGGGGGCCGTCGCCGAGCAGTACTTC. Its protein is CASSEIGQGAVAEQYF.

The genes are TRBV27 and TRBJ1-4; D is undetermined. The CDR3 sequence is 16 residues long. From germline, CDR1 is MNHEY and CDR2 SMNVEV (reference sequence). The germline V and J ends were trimmed by 3 bases and 5 bases, with 16 bases remaining between them. CDR3 amino acids: CASSFIPPRGNEKLFF. The DNA for the CDR3 is TGTGCCAGCAGTTTCATCCCCCCCAGAGGAAATGAAAAACTGTTTTTT.

The chain has TRBV5-1 and TRBJ1-4; D not certain. The germline gives CDR1 SGHRS, CDR2 YFSETQ. V was shortened by 0 bases and J by 8 bases, with 14 bases between the two germline ends. This CDR3 spans 15 amino acids. The CDR3 spells CASSLEHRPSEKLFF. The CDR3 nucleotides read TGCGCCAGCAGCTTGGAACATAGACCTAGCGAAAAACTGTTTTTT.

This chain uses TRBV19 with TRBJ1-4; D not resolved. The CDR3 has 16 amino acids. With 7 bases removed from V and 7 bases from J, the gap between germline ends came to 22 bases. The V gene's germline CDR1 is LNHDA and CDR2 SQIVND (reference sequence). The CDR3 DNA is TGTGCCAGTAAGCGCGGGAGCTTCACCGCGGCTGAAAAACTGTTTTTT. It codes for CASKRGSFTAAEKLFF.

The chain employs TRBV4-2 and TRBJ2-1, with a possible D match to TRBD1 (6 bases). Germline lookup yields CDR1 LGHNA and CDR2 YNFKEQ. Between the trimmed V and J ends, which lost 4 bases and 6 bases, there was a span of 19 bases. This CDR3 spans 16 amino acids. CDR3 sequence (DNA): TGTGCCAGCAGCCCGGGTAGGGGGAGAGCCCCCAATGAGCAGTTCTTC. It translates to CASSPGRGRAPNEQFF.

Here the CDR3 reads CASSPDLRRYTDTQYF. The CDR3 DNA is TGCGCCAGCAGCCCGGACCTCAGAAGATACACAGATACGCAGTATTTT. This rearrangement joins TRBV5-1 to TRBJ2-3; D is unresolved. This CDR3 comprises 16 residues. Germline V gene data show CDR1 as SGHRS and CDR2 as YFSETQ. V was clipped by 4 bases and J by 2 bases, with 17 bases between them.

Worth noting for this clone: This sample also contains other DNA sequences that code for the same CDR3. The chain combines TRBV10-3 with TRBJ2-5; 10 bases map to TRBD1. V shed 4 bases, J shed 5 bases, and the junction held 1 base outside the gene matches. The CDR3 has 13 amino acids. Germline V gives CDR1 ENHRY, CDR2 SYGVKD. The CDR3 is CAISGGQGETQYF. CDR3 DNA sequence: TGTGCCATCAGTGGGGGACAGGGGGAGACCCAGTACTTC.

V usage is TRBV4-3 and J usage is TRBJ2-3; 11 bases are a match to TRBD2. The CDR3 sequence is 17 residues long. The trim removed 4 bases at V and 1 base at J, leaving 7 bases unmatched. CDR1 and CDR2 from the germline V gene are LGHNA and YSLEER. CDR3 residues: CASSPLLAGGGTDTQYF. DNA for the CDR3: TGCGCCAGCAGCCCCCTCTTAGCGGGAGGGGGCACAGATACGCAGTATTTT.

J is TRBJ2-4 and V is TRBV5-4; 7 bases are a match to TRBD2. Germline loops: CDR1 SGHNT, CDR2 YYREEE (reference sequence). J was trimmed by 3 bases and V by 2 bases; bases with no gene match: 2. The length of the CDR3 is 14 residues. The CDR3 sequence is CASSLAGIKNIQYF. The CDR3 DNA sequence: TGTGCCAGCAGCTTAGCGGGAATCAAAAACATTCAGTACTTC.

The V call is TRBV18, the J call TRBJ1-1; tentatively, D is TRBD1 (5 bases). Trimming left V 6 bases short and J 5 bases short, with 13 bases between. This CDR3 spans 13 amino acids. Germline-derived CDR1 and CDR2 are KGHSH and LQKENI. CDR3 DNA: TGTGCCAGCTCGGATCATGAGGGGACTGAAGCTTTCTTT. Its translation is CASSDHEGTEAFF.

The V call is TRBV18, the J call TRBJ2-1, with D hard to call. Germline CDR1 and CDR2: KGHSH and LQKENI. The germline V and J ends were trimmed by 3 bases and 9 bases, with 6 bases remaining between them. The CDR3 is 11 amino acids. CDR3: CASSPMGEQFF. Here the CDR3 DNA reads TGTGCCAGCTCACCGATGGGTGAGCAGTTCTTC.

The chain uses TRBV5-5 and TRBJ2-7; no reliable D call. V lost 1 base and J lost 0, with 5 bases in between. CDR3 length: 13 amino acids. CDR1 and CDR2 (germline): SGHKS, YYEKEE (reference sequence). The CDR3 sequence is CASSLKSSYEQYF. Here the CDR3 DNA reads TGTGCCAGCAGCTTGAAGAGCTCCTACGAGCAGTACTTC.

This chain uses TRBV7-9 with TRBJ2-3, with D possibly being TRBD1 (5 bases). The V and J ends lost 2 bases and 3 bases respectively, with 6 bases between them. Germline V gene data show CDR1 as SEHNR and CDR2 as FQNEAQ (reference sequence). The CDR3 contains 13 residues. This CDR3 reads CASSLQGTDTQYF. As DNA, the CDR3 is TGTGCCAGCAGCTTACAGGGAACAGATACGCAGTATTTT.